The 13 T cell receptor beta chains reported below all come from one sample, sequenced in a study of OX40 agonist ivuxolimab in advanced cancers. Sequencing was performed with immunoSEQ multiplex PCR; in TCRdb, only in-frame clones are kept and a portion is missing. This table holds around 30,000 clones, more than 80% found once. The source material was CD4+ or CD8+ T cells sorted from blood, sampled in a trial of the OX40 agonist ivuxolimab. The receptors come from an adult with an advanced solid tumor such as melanoma, head and neck, liver or kidney cancer.

The table lists this clone with a count of one. The chain has TRBV5-1 and TRBJ1-2; the D gene is possibly TRBD1 (5 bases). Germline V gives CDR1 SGHRS, CDR2 YFSETQ. V was trimmed by 3 bases and J by 4 bases, leaving 16 bases between them. The length of the CDR3 is 15 residues. The CDR3 DNA is TGCGCCAGCAGCTCCGGGACGGGGCTAGGCTATGGCTACACCTTC. Translated: CASSSGTGLGYGYTF. Full variable domain (outside the CDR3, taken from reference TRBV5-1 and TRBJ1-2): KAGVTQTPRYLIKTRGQQVTLSCSPISGHRSVSWYQQTPGQGLQFLFEYFSETQRNKGNFPGRFSGRQFSNSRSEMNVSTLELGDSALYLCASSSGTGLGYGYTFGSGTRLTVV.

The chain is built from TRBV4-1 and TRBJ2-4; D may be TRBD1 (5 bases). CDR1 is MGHRA, CDR2 YSYEKL, per germline. V was cut by 0 bases and J by 2 bases, with 20 bases left in between. CDR3 size: 19 residues. The CDR3 is CASSQDLGRVGVSKNIQYF. The CDR3 DNA sequence: TGCGCCAGCAGCCAAGATTTGGGCAGGGTTGGTGTGTCCAAAAACATTCAGTACTTC.

The chain joins TRBV7-2 to TRBJ1-3; D uncertain. The length of the CDR3 is 11 residues. Germline V CDR1 and CDR2: SGHTA, FQGNSA. V was trimmed by 8 bases and J by 1 base, leaving 3 bases between them. The CDR3 protein is CASGSGNTIYF. The DNA for the CDR3 is TGTGCCAGCGGTTCTGGAAACACCATATATTTT.

V is TRBV10-3 and J is TRBJ2-5, with TRBD1 matching 8 bases. V gave up 6 bases and J gave up 0 bases; unmatched junction bases: 0. CDR3 length equals 13 residues. The germline V gene has CDR1 ENHRY and CDR2 SYGVKD. The CDR3 region is CAIRTGDQETQYF. CDR3 sequence (DNA): TGTGCCATCAGGACAGGGGACCAAGAGACCCAGTACTTC.

This chain uses TRBV10-3 with TRBJ1-3; the D is unclear. The CDR3 covers 15 residues. Germline V gives CDR1 ENHRY, CDR2 SYGVKD. Trimming removed 0 bases at V and 0 bases at J, with 6 bases between. The CDR3 sequence is CAISESSISGNTIYF. The CDR3 coding sequence is TGTGCCATCAGTGAGTCTTCGATCTCTGGAAACACCATATATTTT.

This clone was seen a few times. V usage is TRBV19 and J usage is TRBJ2-2; D remains unclear. The CDR3 spans 14 residues. Trimming took off 10 bases at V and 4 bases at J, with 16 bases between the two ends. Looked up from germline, CDR1 is LNHDA and CDR2 is SQIVND (reference sequence). CDR3 in DNA: TGTGCCACCAAGACATGGCAGCTCACCGGGGAGCTGTTTTTT. Translation gives CATKTWQLTGELFF.

The chain couples TRBV5-1 to TRBJ2-3; the match to TRBD2 covers 7 bases. The CDR3 consists of 16 residues. CDR1 and CDR2 from the germline V gene are SGHRS and YFSETQ. The V segment lost 0 bases and the J segment 2 bases; nucleotides outside the gene matches: 6. This CDR3 is CASSLGRLAATDTQYF. For the CDR3, the DNA is TGCGCCAGCAGCTTGGGCCGGCTAGCGGCCACAGATACGCAGTATTTT. The full variable domain, with the rest looked up from reference TRBV5-1 and TRBJ2-3, is KAGVTQTPRYLIKTRGQQVTLSCSPISGHRSVSWYQQTPGQGLQFLFEYFSETQRNKGNFPGRFSGRQFSNSRSEMNVSTLELGDSALYLCASSLGRLAATDTQYFGPGTRLTVL.

The V gene is TRBV7-2, the J gene TRBJ2-5; 7 nucleotides line up with TRBD1. The germline V gene has CDR1 SGHTA and CDR2 FQGNSA. The CDR3 consists of 14 residues. Unmatched junction bases numbered 6, after V lost 5 bases and J lost 3 bases. The CDR3 loop is CASSARDSEETQYF. DNA for the CDR3: TGTGCCAGCAGCGCTCGGGACAGTGAAGAGACCCAGTACTTC.

The chain is built from TRBV5-1 and TRBJ2-5, with D tentatively TRBD2 (5 bases). The ends were cut back, 7 bases at V and 5 bases at J, with 18 bases in the middle. The CDR3 totals 14 residues. Germline CDR1 is SGHRS and CDR2 is YFSETQ. Here the CDR3 reads CASGELGSWETQYF. The CDR3 DNA reads as TGCGCCAGCGGGGAGTTGGGATCATGGGAGACCCAGTACTTC.

J is TRBJ1-5 and V is TRBV7-2; TRBD1 is a possible D gene (6 bases). Germline-derived CDR1 and CDR2 are SGHTA and FQGNSA. Between the trimmed V and J ends, which lost 2 bases and 0 bases, there was a span of 11 bases. CDR3 length: 16 residues. Here the CDR3 DNA reads TGTGCCAGCAGCTTACGGGGGCTTTATAGCAATCAGCCCCAGCATTTT. This encodes CASSLRGLYSNQPQHF.

The genes are TRBV9 and TRBJ1-1, with D hard to call. The CDR3 has 13 residues. CDR1 is SGDLS, CDR2 YYNGEE, per germline. The ends were cut back, 3 bases at V and 0 bases at J, with 6 bases in the middle. DNA of the CDR3: TGTGCCAGCAGCGAGGCTATGAACACTGAAGCTTTCTTT. This sequence encodes CASSEAMNTEAFF. Full variable domain (rest looked up from reference TRBV9 and TRBJ1-1): DSGVTQTPKHLITATGQRVTLRCSPRSGDLSVYWYQQSLDQGLQFLIQYYNGEERAKGNILERFSAQQFPDLHSELNLSSLELGDSALYFCASSEAMNTEAFFGQGTRLTVV.

This rearrangement joins TRBV4-1 to TRBJ2-5; no reliable D call. This CDR3 spans 15 amino acids. Germline V gene lookup returns CDR1 MGHRA and CDR2 YSYEKL. V dropped 0 bases and J dropped 7 bases, with 15 bases sitting between them. DNA of the CDR3: TGCGCCAGCAGCCAAGATCGCTTGTCCTCTGGGACCCAGTACTTC. Its protein product is CASSQDRLSSGTQYF.

This chain connects TRBV4-1 to TRBJ1-3; D might be TRBD1 (5 bases). CDR1 is MGHRA and CDR2 is YSYEKL in the germline V gene. The CDR3 sequence is 16 residues long. The ends were cut back, 2 bases at V and 4 bases at J, with 15 bases in the middle. The CDR3 DNA reads as TGCGCCAGCAGCCAAATGGGACGGGGAGCCGGAAACACCATATATTTT. As protein: CASSQMGRGAGNTIYF.